Sequencing of this TCR beta chain was carried out in a study of shared clonotypes between healthy human individuals (dated by TCRdb to 2019 to 2021). Regarding the complete study: Two women and a few men aged 18 to 49 years were included in the cohort. Different laboratories and diverse techniques were used to prepare libraries and sequence TCR repertoires, to increase sequencing depth and limit assay-specific biases. Blood TCR repertoires of roughly five healthy adults were deeply sequenced to estimate repertoire size and the extent of clonotype sharing between individuals. Leukapheresis yielded between about 0.8 and 8.9 billion PBMCs per donor. Per donor, three plates each were used for CD4 naive and CD4 memory, two for CD8 naive, and one for CD8 memory. Broader findings and caveats from the paper: Based on pairwise subsampling, the degree of clonotype sharing among donors was expected to be affected by sequencing depth. Sampling was limited to blood, and TCR repertoires in tissue likely differ from TCR repertoires in blood. Larger estimated clonotype richness was generally found for naive subsets than for memory subsets. Roughly 5% of naive CD4, 3% to 3.5% of naive CD8, roughly 2.4% of memory CD4, and roughly 0.4% of memory CD8 clonotypes were shared across a few donors. Rarefaction of sorted-subset datasets indicated incomplete sequencing despite the large sequencing depth. Compared with non-shared clonotypes, the clonotypes found in all four sorted-subset donors had higher generation probabilities. Because the study included a small number of donors, the genetic and exposure-history diversity represented was limited.

About this clone: No antigen is known for it. No much larger clone exists at a distance of one base, and base qualities are not known.

CD8 naive samples consisted of CD45RO-negative cells that were positively selected for CCR7, yielding a CD45RA+CCR7+ population without TemRA cells. The donors were healthy, HIV-negative adults who had no recently reported acute infections or vaccinations. Every donor was a Caucasian adult living in Nashville, Tennessee, USA. After blood collection by leukapheresis, PBMCs were isolated using Ficoll-Histopaque density gradient centrifugation and then cryopreserved in the vapor phase of liquid nitrogen. Analytical flow cytometry was used to check the purity and quantity of each magnetically sorted T cell population. Each sorted fraction had its genomic DNA isolated and then quantified by UV absorbance on a Nanodrop 2000c. Using the deep immunoSEQ assay, multiplex PCR amplified TCR CDR3 regions from genomic DNA. Genomic DNA extracted from each cell subset was distributed evenly over all wells of several immunoSEQ 96-well plates, and each plate served as one replicate. For sorted subsets, each replicate PCR was loaded with 200 to 250 ng genomic DNA, equivalent to 30,000 or so T cell genomes. Purified libraries were quantified with a Qubit 3.0 fluorometer, sized on a Bioanalyzer 2100, and re-quantified with the KAPA Library Quantification kit. A separate single-read 150-cycle Illumina NextSeq 550 flow cell was used to sequence each immunoSEQ 96-well plate. In the source study's methods: Because the immunoSEQ output held only junctional sequences and lacked quality scores, the filtering could not match the filtering applied to full-length reads. Sequences were annotated with PyIR, a Python wrapper for IgBLAST v1.9, and V/J genes and CDR3 were assigned using IMGT germline references. Reads were filtered out if the reads had weak V/J assignments (E-value above 1e-6), no CDR3, stop codons, out-of-frame junctions, or ambiguous translated residues. V3J clonotypes were defined as sequences sharing the same inferred V gene, J gene, and CDR3 amino acid sequence. The percentage overlap between two repertoires was calculated by dividing the number of shared unique clonotypes by the size of the smaller repertoire. RTK rarefaction, the Chao1 estimator, and Recon v2.1 estimates of unobserved clonotypes were used to assess repertoire richness. OLGA was used to compute generation probabilities for all TCRbeta clonotypes that the gDNA method yielded from a handful of donors. TCRdb holds this immuneACCESS table with in-frame rearrangements only. Some clones are missing; in checked studies, unresolved V genes explain under half, and the rest has no known cause. V and J calls and clone size follow that table, whereas D and trimming were derived from the DNA. The sample table lists some 2 million clones, just under 95% of them with a count of one. Roughly 1% of the sample is held by the ten biggest clonotypes.

CDR1 and CDR2 are drawn from the germline V gene: SGDLS, YYNGEE. V and J lose 7 bases and 3 bases, and a span of 11 bases separates them. From cysteine to phenylalanine, the CDR3 is 12 amino acids long. Only the CDR3 DNA is retained, 36 bases long and in frame from the first base. The chain uses TRBV9 and TRBJ2-7; the best D guess is TRBD2, with 5 bases matching. The clonotype originates from a man in his late teens or twenties in good health. The sequenced sample was naive CD8+ T cells sorted from blood. The sample's cell subset or site label is to be understood as: CD45RA+CCR7+. The CDR3 corresponds to CASASSGYEQYF. The base sequence is TGTGCCAGCGCTAGCTCCGGCTACGAGCAGTACTTC.